This is a list of T cell receptor beta chains from one sample in a study of OX40 agonist ivuxolimab in advanced cancers. The protocol was immunoSEQ multiplex PCR, while the TCRdb copy is restricted to in-frame clones and leaves out a portion. The table has approximately 60,000 clones, about nine tenths seen once. The sequences come from CD4+ or CD8+ T cells sorted from blood, collected in a trial of the OX40 agonist ivuxolimab. The receptor source for this set is an adult with an advanced solid tumor such as melanoma, head and neck, liver or kidney cancer. Each CDR3 is given with its conserved first and last residue. D genes are given only for firm matches. Clone size is stated in some rows and not others, as once, few, many or a class when expanded.

V gene	clone size	D gene	J gene	CDR3 protein	CDR3 DNA
TRBV4-2	NA	NA	TRBJ2-2	CASSQELRVSGELFF	TGTGCCAGCAGCCAAGAGTTGCGGGTCTCCGGGGAGCTGTTTTTT
TRBV11-2	NA	NA	TRBJ1-2	CASSEDNYGYTF	TGTGCCAGCAGCGAAGATAACTATGGCTACACCTTC
TRBV10-1	once	TRBD1	TRBJ2-7	CASSLFRDRGLGEQYF	TGCGCCAGCAGCCTTTTCCGGGACAGGGGGCTCGGGGAGCAGTACTTC
TRBV5-6	NA	TRBD2	TRBJ2-1	CASSGTGTSVVNEQFF	TGTGCCAGCAGCGGAACCGGGACTAGTGTGGTCAATGAGCAGTTCTTC
TRBV6-5	NA	NA	TRBJ2-5	CASKTTGSQETQYF	TGTGCCAGCAAAACTACAGGGTCCCAAGAGACCCAGTACTTC
TRBV5-1	NA	NA	TRBJ1-1	CASSLQGTTEAFF	TGCGCCAGCAGCTTACAGGGTACCACTGAAGCTTTCTTT
TRBV6-1	NA	NA	TRBJ2-5	CASSEIGRETQYF	TGTGCCAGCAGTGAAATTGGGCGGGAGACCCAGTACTTC
TRBV2	NA	NA	TRBJ2-7	CASSGRDSPYEQYF	TGTGCCAGCAGTGGCCGGGACTCCCCCTACGAGCAGTACTTC
TRBV19	NA	NA	TRBJ1-1	CASSILGAGTEAFF	TGTGCCAGTAGTATATTGGGGGCCGGCACTGAAGCTTTCTTT
TRBV10-2	NA	NA	TRBJ2-7	CASSDRAEYEQYF	TGCGCCAGCAGTGACAGGGCGGAGTACGAGCAGTACTTC
TRBV2	NA	TRBD2	TRBJ2-3	CASGRRVAGTDTQYF	TGTGCCAGCGGCCGCCGTGTAGCGGGAACAGATACGCAGTATTTT
TRBV10-3	NA	TRBD1	TRBJ2-2	CAISDARQGKNTGELFF	TGTGCCATCAGTGACGCCAGACAGGGGAAGAACACCGGGGAGCTGTTTTTT
TRBV15	NA	NA	TRBJ1-1	CATSRETPGDTEAFF	TGTGCCACCAGCAGAGAAACTCCAGGGGACACTGAAGCTTTCTTT
TRBV6-5	few	NA	TRBJ2-7	CASSDPYEQYF	TGTGCCAGCAGTGACCCCTACGAGCAGTACTTC
TRBV18	NA	TRBD2	TRBJ2-6	CASSPRGAAGVLSGANVLTF	TGTGCCAGCTCACCACGAGGGGCAGCGGGGGTCCTCTCTGGGGCCAACGTCCTGACTTTC
TRBV5-1	few	NA	TRBJ2-7	CASSIAYEQYF	TGCGCCAGCAGCATCGCCTACGAGCAGTACTTC
TRBV28	NA	TRBD1	TRBJ2-2	CASEAGTGATGELFF	TGTGCCAGCGAGGCCGGGACAGGGGCCACCGGGGAGCTGTTTTTT
TRBV7-3	NA	NA	TRBJ2-2	CASRSGPDTGELFF	TGTGCCAGCAGATCAGGGCCGGACACCGGGGAGCTGTTTTTT
TRBV5-1	NA	NA	TRBJ2-5	CASSLVAGPKETQYF	TGCGCCAGCAGCTTGGTGGCAGGGCCTAAAGAGACCCAGTACTTC
TRBV9	once	TRBD1	TRBJ1-4	CASSRTGSEKLFF	TGTGCCAGCAGTAGGACAGGGAGTGAAAAACTGTTTTTT
TRBV28	NA	NA	TRBJ2-6	CASTPGGGANVLTF	TGTGCCAGCACCCCGGGTGGGGGGGCCAACGTCCTGACTTTC
TRBV30	NA	NA	TRBJ1-2	CAWSTRGGYGYTF	TGTGCCTGGAGTACCAGGGGTGGCTATGGCTACACCTTC
TRBV28	NA	TRBD2	TRBJ2-7	CASSLWASGREYEQYF	TGTGCCAGCAGTTTGTGGGCTAGCGGGAGAGAATACGAGCAGTACTTC